This TCR beta chain was documented in a study of cytotoxic CD8 clonotypes in ibrutinib-treated CLL. Note on this clone: What it recognizes is unknown.

General study points: Baseline levels of clonality went above those of age-matched healthy donors and moved with circulating CD8+ T-cell counts.

TCRdb keeps only in-frame clones here, not all; method: immunoSEQ multiplex PCR. The sample shows 150,000 or so clones, 70% to 85% of them seen only once. The germline V and J ends were trimmed by 7 bases and 4 bases, with 13 bases remaining between them. CDR3 length equals 14 residues. CDR1 SEHNR and CDR2 FQNEAQ come from the germline V gene (reference sequence). This TCR came from a human donor with chronic lymphocytic leukemia. The V call is TRBV7-9, the J call TRBJ2-2; D remains ambiguous. Sequenced here: PBMCs, sampled after 12 months of ibrutinib treatment. The DNA for the CDR3 is TGTGCCAGCACCGGATTCAGACCCACCGGGGAGCTGTTTTTT. Translation gives CASTGFRPTGELFF.